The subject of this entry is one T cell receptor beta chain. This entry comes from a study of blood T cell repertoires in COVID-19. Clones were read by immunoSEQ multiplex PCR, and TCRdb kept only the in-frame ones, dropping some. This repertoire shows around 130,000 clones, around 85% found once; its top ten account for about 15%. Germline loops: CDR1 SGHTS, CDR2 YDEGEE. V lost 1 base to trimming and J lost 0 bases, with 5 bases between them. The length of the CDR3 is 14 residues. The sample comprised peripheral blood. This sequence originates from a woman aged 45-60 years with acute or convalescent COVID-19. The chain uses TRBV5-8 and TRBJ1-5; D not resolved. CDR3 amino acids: CASSLTFSNQPQHF. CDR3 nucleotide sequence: TGTGCCAGCAGCTTGACATTTAGCAATCAGCCCCAGCATTTT.